The sequence of this T cell receptor beta chain was determined in a study of OX40 agonist ivuxolimab in advanced cancers. About the study: An agonistic anti-OX40 (CD134) antibody, ivuxolimab, was used to treat the patients. General study results and limits: Among T cells, CD8+ cells averaged more expanded clones than CD4+ cells. Circulating CD4+ and CD8+ T cells showed clonal expansion by week 6 at 0.1 to 3.0 mg/kg.

Assay: immunoSEQ multiplex PCR; the TCRdb copy retains only in-frame clones and omits some. The table includes 92,000 or so clones, 70% to 85% detected once. Looked up from germline, CDR1 is MNHEY and CDR2 is SMNVEV (reference sequence). Trimming shortened V by 5 bases and J by 2 bases, and 13 bases separated the two germline ends. CDR3 length equals 16 residues. Patients were ineligible given autoimmune disease history or systemic immunosuppression. Regarding this clone: Its cognate antigen is unknown.

J is TRBJ2-6 and V is TRBV27; D tentatively reads TRBD1 or TRBD2 (5 bases each). This TCR was sampled from an adult with an advanced solid tumor such as melanoma, head and neck, liver or kidney cancer. This specimen was CD4+ or CD8+ T cells sorted from blood, taken in a trial of the OX40 agonist ivuxolimab. The CDR3 is CASSPGTFPGANVLTF. As DNA, the CDR3 is TGTGCCAGCAGTCCGGGGACCTTCCCTGGGGCCAACGTCCTGACTTTC.